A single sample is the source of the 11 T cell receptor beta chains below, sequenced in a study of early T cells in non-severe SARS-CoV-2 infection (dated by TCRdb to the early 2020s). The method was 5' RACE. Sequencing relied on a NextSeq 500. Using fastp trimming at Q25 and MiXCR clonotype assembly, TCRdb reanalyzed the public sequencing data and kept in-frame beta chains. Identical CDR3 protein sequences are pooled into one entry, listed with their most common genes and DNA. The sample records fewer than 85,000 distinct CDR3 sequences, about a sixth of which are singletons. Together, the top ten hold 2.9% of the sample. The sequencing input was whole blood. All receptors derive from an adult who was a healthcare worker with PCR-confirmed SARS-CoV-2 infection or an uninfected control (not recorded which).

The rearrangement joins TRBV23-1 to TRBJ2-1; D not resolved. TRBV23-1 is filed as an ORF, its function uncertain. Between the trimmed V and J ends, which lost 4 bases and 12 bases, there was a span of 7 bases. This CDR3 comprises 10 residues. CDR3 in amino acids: CASSLIGQFF. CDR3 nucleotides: TGCGCCAGCAGTCTGATTGGGCAGTTCTTC.

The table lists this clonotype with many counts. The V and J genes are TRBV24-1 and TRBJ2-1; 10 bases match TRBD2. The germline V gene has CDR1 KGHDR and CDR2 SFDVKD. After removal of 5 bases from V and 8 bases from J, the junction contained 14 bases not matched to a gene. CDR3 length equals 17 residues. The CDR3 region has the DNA TGTGCCACCAGTGCCTCAAACACGGCTAGCGGGAGATATGAGCAGTTCTTC. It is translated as CATSASNTASGRYEQFF.

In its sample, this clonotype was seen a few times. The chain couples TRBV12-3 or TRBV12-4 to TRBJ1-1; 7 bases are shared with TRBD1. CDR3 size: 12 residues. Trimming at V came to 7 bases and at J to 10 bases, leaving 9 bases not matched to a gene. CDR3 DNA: TGTGCCAGCACAAAGACAGGGCTGGTAGCTTTCTTT. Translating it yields CASTKTGLVAFF.

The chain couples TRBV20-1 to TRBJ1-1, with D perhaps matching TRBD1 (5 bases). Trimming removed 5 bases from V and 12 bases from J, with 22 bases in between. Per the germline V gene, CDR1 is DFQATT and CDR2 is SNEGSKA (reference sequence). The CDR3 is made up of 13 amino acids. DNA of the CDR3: TGCAGTGCTCATAACCGGGACGCTGGTGCAACTTTCTTT. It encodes CSAHNRDAGATFF.

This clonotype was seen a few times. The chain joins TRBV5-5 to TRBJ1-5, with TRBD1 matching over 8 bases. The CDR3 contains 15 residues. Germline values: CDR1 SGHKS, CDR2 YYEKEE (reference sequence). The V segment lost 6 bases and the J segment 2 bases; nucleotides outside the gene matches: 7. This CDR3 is CASKTGAEGNQPQHF. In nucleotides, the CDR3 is TGTGCCAGCAAGACAGGGGCGGAGGGCAATCAGCCCCAGCATTTT. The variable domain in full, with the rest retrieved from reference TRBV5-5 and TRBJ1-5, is DAGVTQSPTHLIKTRGQQVTLRCSPISGHKSVSWYQQVLGQGPQFIFQYYEKEERGRGNFPDRFSARQFPNYSSELNVNALLLGDSALYLCASKTGAEGNQPQHFGDGTRLSIL.

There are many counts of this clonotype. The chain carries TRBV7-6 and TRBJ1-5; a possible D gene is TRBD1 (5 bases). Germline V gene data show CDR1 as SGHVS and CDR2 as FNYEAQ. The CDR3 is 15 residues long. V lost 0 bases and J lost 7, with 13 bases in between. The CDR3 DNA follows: TGTGCCAGCAGCTTAGCAGGGTTTGGGGGGCAGCCCCAGCATTTT. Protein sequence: CASSLAGFGGQPQHF.

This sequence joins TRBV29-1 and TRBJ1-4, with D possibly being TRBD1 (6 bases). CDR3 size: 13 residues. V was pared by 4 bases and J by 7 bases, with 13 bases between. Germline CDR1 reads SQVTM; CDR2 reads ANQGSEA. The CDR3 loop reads CSVVYGGREKLFF. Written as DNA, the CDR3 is TGCAGCGTTGTCTACGGGGGCCGTGAAAAACTGTTTTTT.

DNA of the CDR3: TGCAGCGTTGCCAGCGGAGGAACCTACGAGCAGTACTTC. Its protein is CSVASGGTYEQYF. The chain has TRBV29-1 and TRBJ2-7; D is possibly TRBD2 (5 bases). CDR3 length: 13 amino acids. The germline V gene encodes CDR1 SQVTM and CDR2 ANQGSEA. Trimming pared 4 bases from V and 2 bases from J, leaving 12 bases between.

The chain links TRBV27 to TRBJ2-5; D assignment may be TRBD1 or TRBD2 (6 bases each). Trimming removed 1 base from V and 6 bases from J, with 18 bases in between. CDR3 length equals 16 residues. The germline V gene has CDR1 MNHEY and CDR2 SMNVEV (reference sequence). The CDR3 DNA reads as TGTGCCAGCAGTTTATATGGGGGGCAGATCGAAAAGACCCAGTACTTC. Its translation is CASSLYGGQIEKTQYF.

As DNA, the CDR3 is TGCGCCAGCAGCTTGGGGAGTTGGACCAATGAGCAGTTCTTC. This sequence encodes CASSLGSWTNEQFF. The chain carries TRBV5-1 and TRBJ2-1; D remains unclear. Looked up from germline, CDR1 is SGHRS and CDR2 is YFSETQ. This CDR3 contains 14 residues. V was clipped by 0 bases and J by 6 bases, with 10 bases between them.

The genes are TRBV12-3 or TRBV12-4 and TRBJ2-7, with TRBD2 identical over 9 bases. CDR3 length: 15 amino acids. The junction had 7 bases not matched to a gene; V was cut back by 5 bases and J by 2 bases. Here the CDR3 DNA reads TGTGCCAGCAGTCGAGCTAGCGGGGACGCCTACGAGCAGTACTTC. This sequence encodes CASSRASGDAYEQYF.